The clone carrying this T cell receptor beta chain was recorded once. This CDR3 contains 12 residues. Germline V gene lookup returns CDR1 SGHDT and CDR2 YYEEEE. V was shortened by 2 bases and J by 7 bases, with 9 bases between the two germline ends. This record belongs to a study of blood T cell repertoires in COVID-19. About the study: PBMCs, B-cell-depleted T cells, or T cells provided the cDNA or gDNA that made up the material.

Profiling relied on immunoSEQ multiplex PCR, and the TCRdb table lists in-frame clones only, not all of them. The data show around 200,000 clones, around nine tenths seen once. V and J are TRBV5-6 and TRBJ1-2; D remains ambiguous. The sequencing input was peripheral blood. This receptor was identified in a man younger than 35 with active or convalescent COVID-19. The CDR3 bases are TGTGCCAGCAGCTTTATCCGAGGTGGCTACACCTTC. Its translation is CASSFIRGGYTF. Full variable domain (missing parts from reference TRBV5-6 and TRBJ1-2): DAGVTQSPTHLIKTRGQQVTLRCSPKSGHDTVSWYQQALGQGPQFIFQYYEEEERQRGNFPDRFSGHQFPNYSSELNVNALLLGDSALYLCASSFIRGGYTFGSGTRLTVV.